This TCR beta chain was captured in a study of blood T cell repertoires in COVID-19. Study summary: Italy, Spain and the United States were the sources of the convalescent and acute COVID-19 samples. In each case, the material was cDNA or gDNA derived from T cells, B-cell-depleted T cells, or PBMCs.

Study processing details: Reference gene primers were amplified, and this amplification served to estimate nucleated cell counts. The method was immunoSEQ multiplex PCR; TCRdb's version includes in-frame clones alone and lacks a portion of them. Clone size and V and J calls were adopted from that table, with D and trimming inferred from the DNA. The sample carries about 250,000 clones, less than 85% recorded once. The CDR3 contains 15 residues. The TCR sequence derives from a woman of 80 years or more with active or convalescent COVID-19. The sequenced sample was peripheral blood. This chain joins TRBV21-1 and TRBJ1-3. TRBV21-1 is a pseudogene segment. As DNA, the CDR3 is TGTGCCAGCAGCTTTGGGGAGGGTCCTGGAAACACCATATATTTT. Protein: CASSFGEGPGNTIYF.